Each of the 8 T cell receptor beta chains below was sequenced from the same sample in a study of human T cells and chemical hapten exposure (dated by TCRdb to the early 2020s). What the time point label conveys for this sample: pre-sensitization, week 0. Explained via the paper, the treatment or condition label denotes: therapeutic diphenylcyclopropenone sensitization with weekly scalp DPC. Library preparation was by RACE. Sequencer: NextSeq 500. TCRdb reanalyzed the raw reads on its own, using fastp at Q25 for trimming and MiXCR for clone calling, and kept in-frame beta chains. Rows with a matching CDR3 protein are joined into one entry that keeps the most common DNA and genes. This sample is represented by about 120,000 distinct CDR3 sequences; about 13% of them were singletons. Together, the top ten hold approximately 2.8% of the sample. The sequencing used whole blood, collected in connection with sensitization to the hapten diphenylcyclopropenone (DPC). The receptors were sampled from a woman aged 18-30 years with alopecia areata. Some clones in this sample may be carry-over from other donors' samples.

This CDR3 reads CASSLRDGSAIMGYTF. CDR3 DNA: TGTGCCAGCAGCTTAAGGGACGGATCGGCCATCATGGGCTACACCTTC. The chain is built from TRBV7-2 and TRBJ1-2, with D perhaps TRBD1 (5 bases). CDR1 SGHTA and CDR2 FQGNSA come from the germline V gene. The CDR3 sequence is 16 residues long. Trimming stripped 2 bases from V and 8 bases from J, with 21 bases between.

The chain employs TRBV3-1 and TRBJ2-2; D unclear. The V gene lost 0 bases and the J gene lost 6 bases, with 2 bases spanning the gap. Germline values: CDR1 LGHDT, CDR2 YNNKEL (reference sequence). This CDR3 is built from 12 residues. CDR3 sequence (DNA): TGTGCCAGCAGCCAAGAACCCGGGGAGCTGTTTTTT. Its protein is CASSQEPGELFF.

The sample holds many counts of this clonotype. The chain has TRBV7-7 and TRBJ2-7; D might be TRBD1 or TRBD2, each matching 6 bases. The CDR3 runs to 15 residues. The germline gives CDR1 SSHAT, CDR2 FNYEAQ (reference sequence). The V end lost 3 bases, the J end lost 2 bases, and 14 bases lay between the germline ends. The CDR3 loop is CASSLGASAAYEQYF. Here the CDR3 DNA reads TGTGCCAGCAGCTTGGGGGCTAGCGCGGCCTACGAGCAGTACTTC. Looking up the rest from reference TRBV7-7 and TRBJ2-7 gives the full variable domain: GAGVSQSPRYKVTKRGQDVTLRCDPISSHATLYWYQQALGQGPEFLTYFNYEAQPDKSGLPSDRFSAERPEGSISTLTIQRTEQRDSAMYRCASSLGASAAYEQYFGPGTRLTVT.

This chain uses TRBV7-9 with TRBJ1-4, with TRBD1 as a possible D gene (5 bases). The V gene's germline CDR1 is SEHNR and CDR2 FQNEAQ (reference sequence). The length of the CDR3 is 15 residues. The V end was cut by 1 base, the J end by 3 bases, with 9 bases between. Written as DNA, the CDR3 is TGTGCCAGCAGCTTAGACCGACAGTCTAATGAAAAACTGTTTTTT. This translates into CASSLDRQSNEKLFF.

This clonotype was picked up many times. The rearrangement joins TRBV12-5 to TRBJ2-3; D is undetermined. CDR1 and CDR2 from the germline V gene are LGHNT and FRNRAP. The V end lost 6 bases, the J end lost 0 bases, and 7 bases lay between the germline ends. The CDR3 loop spans 13 amino acids. CDR3 DNA: TGTGCTAGTGGCACGACTAGCACAGATACGCAGTATTTT. Its translation: CASGTTSTDTQYF.

Ten or more counts support this clonotype. The rearrangement links TRBV7-2 to TRBJ2-3; D is ambiguous. CDR1 is SGHTA and CDR2 is FQGNSA in the germline V gene. Trimming took off 7 bases at V and 4 bases at J, with 15 bases between the two ends. The CDR3 extends over 14 amino acids. CDR3 amino acids: CASIDRAGSDTQYF. The CDR3 region has the DNA TGTGCCAGCATCGATCGGGCAGGTTCAGATACGCAGTATTTT.

The chain is built from TRBV15 and TRBJ1-4; 9 positions match TRBD1. The CDR3 sequence is 16 residues long. Germline CDR1 reads LNHNV; CDR2 reads YYDKDF (reference sequence). The V and J ends lost 1 base and 7 bases, in that order; junction bases with no gene match: 7. DNA for the CDR3: TGTGCCACCAGCAGAGGTCGGACAGGGGAAGGTGAAAAACTGTTTTTT. It is translated as CATSRGRTGEGEKLFF.

Many counts were recorded for this clonotype. The chain recombines TRBV24-1 with TRBJ2-1, with 8 bases lining up with TRBD2. CDR3 length: 14 residues. V lost 2 bases and J lost 10; bases outside the gene matches: 6. Germline V gene data show CDR1 as KGHDR and CDR2 as SFDVKD. In nucleotides, the CDR3 is TGTGCCACCAGTGATTCACTAGCGGCGAGCGAGCAGTTCTTC. It is translated as CATSDSLAASEQFF.